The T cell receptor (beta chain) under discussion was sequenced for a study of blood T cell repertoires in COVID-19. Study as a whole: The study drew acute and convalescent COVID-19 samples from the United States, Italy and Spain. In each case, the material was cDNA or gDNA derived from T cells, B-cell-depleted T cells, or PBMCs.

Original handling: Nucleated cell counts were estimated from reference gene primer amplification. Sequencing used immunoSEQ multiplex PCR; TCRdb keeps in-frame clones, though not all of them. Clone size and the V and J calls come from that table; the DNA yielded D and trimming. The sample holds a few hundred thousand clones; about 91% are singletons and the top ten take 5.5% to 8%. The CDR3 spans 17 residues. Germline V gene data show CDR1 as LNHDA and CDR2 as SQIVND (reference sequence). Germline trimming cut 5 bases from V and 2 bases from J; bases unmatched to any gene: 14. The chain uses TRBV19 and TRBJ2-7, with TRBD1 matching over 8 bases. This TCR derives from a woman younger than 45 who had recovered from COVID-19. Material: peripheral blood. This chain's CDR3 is CASSQGARGGGTYEQYF. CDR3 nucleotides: TGTGCCAGTAGTCAGGGGGCGCGAGGAGGGGGTACCTACGAGCAGTACTTC. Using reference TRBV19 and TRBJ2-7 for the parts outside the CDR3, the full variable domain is DGGITQSPKYLFRKEGQNVTLSCEQNLNHDAMYWYRQDPGQGLRLIYYSQIVNDFQKGDIAEGYSVSREKKESFPLTVTSAQKNPTAFYLCASSQGARGGGTYEQYFGPGTRLTVT.